This record concerns one TCR beta chain sequence. This entry comes from a study of blood T cell repertoires in COVID-19. Study information: From the United States, Italy and Spain came samples of acute and convalescent COVID-19. The cDNA or gDNA used as material had been derived from T cells, B-cell-depleted T cells, or PBMCs.

Clones were read by immunoSEQ multiplex PCR, and TCRdb kept only the in-frame ones, dropping some. The sample holds some 140,000 clones, about 90% seen once. Per germline, CDR1 SGHTA and CDR2 FQGNSA. The CDR3 runs 13 residues. Between the trimmed V and J ends, which lost 8 bases and 4 bases, there was a span of 11 bases. V usage is TRBV7-2 and J usage is TRBJ1-4, with TRBD1 as a possible D gene (6 bases). Sequencing used peripheral blood. This TCR was recovered from a woman in her forties or fifties who had recovered from COVID-19. The CDR3 bases are TGTGCCAGCTCCAGAGGGGGTAATGAAAAACTGTTTTTT. This translates into CASSRGGNEKLFF.